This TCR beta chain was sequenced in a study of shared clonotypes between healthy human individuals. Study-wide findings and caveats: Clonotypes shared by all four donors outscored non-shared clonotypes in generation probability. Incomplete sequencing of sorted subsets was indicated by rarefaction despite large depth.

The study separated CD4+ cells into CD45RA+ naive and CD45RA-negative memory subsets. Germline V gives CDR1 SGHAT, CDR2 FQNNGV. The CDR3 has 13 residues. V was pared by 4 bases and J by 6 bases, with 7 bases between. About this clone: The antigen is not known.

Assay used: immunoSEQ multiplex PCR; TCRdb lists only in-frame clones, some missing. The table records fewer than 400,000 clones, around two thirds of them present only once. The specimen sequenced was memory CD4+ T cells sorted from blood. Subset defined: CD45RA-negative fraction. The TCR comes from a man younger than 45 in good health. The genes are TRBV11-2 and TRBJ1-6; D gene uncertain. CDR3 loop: CASSSRTNSPLHF. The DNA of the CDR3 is TGTGCCAGCAGCTCCCGAACTAATTCACCCCTCCACTTT. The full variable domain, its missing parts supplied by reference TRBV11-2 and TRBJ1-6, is EAGVAQSPRYKIIEKRQSVAFWCNPISGHATLYWYQQILGQGPKLLIQFQNNGVVDDSQLPKDRFSAERLKGVDSTLKIQPAKLEDSAVYLCASSSRTNSPLHFGNGTRLTVT.